This passage covers 26 T cell receptor beta chains from one sample sequenced in a study of Ad26.COV2.S vaccination and SARS-CoV-2 variants. As for treatment: some 19 received Ad26.COV2.S at low or high dose, single or two shots; roughly 5 received placebo; per-sample allocation not given. Repertoires come from day 63 after the first vaccine or placebo injection. The method was immunoSEQ multiplex PCR; TCRdb's version includes in-frame clones alone and lacks a portion of them. The sample comprises a few hundred thousand clones, roughly 90% of which are singletons, and 12% rests with the top ten. The sample in question was peripheral blood, obtained in a trial of Ad26.COV2.S vaccine versus placebo. The receptors were sampled from a person between 18 and 60 years old who received the Ad26.COV2.S COVID-19 vaccine or a placebo.

The chain uses TRBV4-1 and TRBJ2-7; the match to TRBD2 covers 14 bases. The germline V gene has CDR1 MGHRA and CDR2 YSYEKL. Trimming removed 4 bases from V and 4 bases from J; junction bases left unmatched: 3. This CDR3 spans 15 amino acids. The CDR3 sequence is CASSRGLAGGYEQYF. The CDR3 DNA follows: TGCGCCAGCAGCCGAGGACTAGCGGGAGGTTACGAGCAGTACTTC.

V is TRBV19 and J is TRBJ1-1; possible D gene TRBD1, 5 bases. The CDR3 has 14 amino acids. The germline V gene encodes CDR1 LNHDA and CDR2 SQIVND (reference sequence). V was pared by 2 bases and J by 7 bases, with 14 bases between. The CDR3 nucleotides are TGTGCCAGTAGTATAAGGGGACGTGACGTTGAAGCTTTCTTT. It codes for CASSIRGRDVEAFF. The whole variable domain, remainder taken from reference TRBV19 and TRBJ1-1, is DGGITQSPKYLFRKEGQNVTLSCEQNLNHDAMYWYRQDPGQGLRLIYYSQIVNDFQKGDIAEGYSVSREKKESFPLTVTSAQKNPTAFYLCASSIRGRDVEAFFGQGTRLTVV.

The V gene is TRBV15, the J gene TRBJ2-7; weak D call: TRBD1 (6 bases). The CDR3 spans 14 residues. The germline V and J ends were trimmed by 4 bases and 2 bases, with 12 bases remaining between them. From germline, CDR1 is LNHNV and CDR2 YYDKDF (reference sequence). CDR3 sequence (DNA): TGTGCCACCAGCACCCGGGACAAAACCTACGAGCAGTACTTC. The encoded protein is CATSTRDKTYEQYF. The full variable domain, completed using reference TRBV15 and TRBJ2-7, is DAMVIQNPRYQVTQFGKPVTLSCSQTLNHNVMYWYQQKSSQAPKLLFHYYDKDFNNEADTPDNFQSRRPNTSFCFLDIRSPGLGDTAMYLCATSTRDKTYEQYFGPGTRLTVT.

This clone was picked up a small number of times. The chain combines TRBV19 with TRBJ2-2, with TRBD1 matching 7 bases. The ends lost 4 bases at V and 1 base at J; junction bases unmatched: 3. Germline loops: CDR1 LNHDA, CDR2 SQIVND (reference sequence). The CDR3 has 15 amino acids. The CDR3 DNA follows: TGTGCCAGTAGTAAAGGGACAGAGAACACCGGGGAGCTGTTTTTT. Translation: CASSKGTENTGELFF.

This clone was recorded once. This rearrangement joins TRBV5-5 to TRBJ2-7, with TRBD1 matching over 9 bases. J gave up 3 bases and V 4 bases, and 8 bases lay outside the gene matches. The CDR3 is made up of 15 amino acids. Germline V lookup: CDR1 SGHKS, CDR2 YYEKEE (reference sequence). This CDR3 is CASSLPGQGGYEQYF. CDR3 coding DNA: TGTGCCAGCAGCCTACCGGGACAGGGAGGCTACGAGCAGTACTTC.

J is TRBJ2-7 and V is TRBV27; D is possibly TRBD2 (6 bases). CDR3 length equals 14 residues. Trimming took off 5 bases at V and 5 bases at J, with 16 bases between the two ends. Per germline, CDR1 MNHEY and CDR2 SMNVEV (reference sequence). The CDR3 nucleotides are TGTGCCAGCAGTCCCAATGGGGGGTTCCACGAGCAGTACTTC. This gives the protein CASSPNGGFHEQYF.

In DNA, the CDR3 is TGTGCCAGCAGACTCGCGAACACCGGGGAGCTGTTTTTT. Amino acid sequence: CASRLANTGELFF. The J gene is TRBJ2-2, the V gene TRBV5-7; D remains ambiguous. TRBV5-7 falls under the ORF class, with uncertain function. The germline V and J ends were trimmed by 5 bases and 0 bases, with 5 bases remaining between them. The CDR3 extends over 13 amino acids.

The chain links TRBV6-2 or TRBV6-3 to TRBJ2-6; a weak D match, TRBD1 (5 bases). Trimming removed 2 bases from V and 0 bases from J, with 8 bases in between. Germline V lookup: CDR1 MNHEY, CDR2 SVGEGT. The CDR3 loop spans 16 amino acids. CDR3 nucleotides: TGTGCCAGCAGTTACGGGGCTGTCTCTGGGGCCAACGTCCTGACTTTC. Translation gives CASSYGAVSGANVLTF.

The chain joins TRBV7-9 to TRBJ2-1; D call uncertain. The CDR3 has 15 amino acids. CDR1 is SEHNR and CDR2 is FQNEAQ in the germline V gene (reference sequence). Deletions cut 6 bases from V and 0 bases from J, with 12 bases between. The CDR3 nucleotides are TGTGCCAGCAGTCGAAGACAAAGCTCCTACAATGAGCAGTTCTTC. Protein product: CASSRRQSSYNEQFF.

The V and J genes are TRBV15 and TRBJ2-3; 8 nucleotides align to TRBD1. Germline-derived CDR1 and CDR2 are LNHNV and YYDKDF (reference sequence). This CDR3 has 15 residues. V lost 4 bases and J lost 3; bases outside the gene matches: 6. The CDR3 region is CATSTRQGITDTQYF. The CDR3 nucleotides read TGTGCCACCAGCACCCGACAGGGGATTACAGATACGCAGTATTTT.

This CDR3 reads CASSLVGLSSSYNEQFF. The CDR3, as DNA: TGTGCCAGCAGCTTGGTGGGACTATCGAGCTCCTACAATGAGCAGTTCTTC. The V gene is TRBV7-2, the J gene TRBJ2-1; 7 nucleotides match TRBD2. V trimming: 3 bases; J trimming: 0 bases; junction bases outside the gene matches: 8. CDR3 length equals 17 residues. CDR1 is SGHTA and CDR2 is FQGNSA in the germline V gene.

This clone has more than one count but fewer than ten. This rearrangement joins TRBV4-1 to TRBJ2-7; D is ambiguous. Germline CDR1 and CDR2: MGHRA and YSYEKL. The V end was cut by 2 bases, the J end by 5 bases, with 13 bases between. The CDR3 is 14 residues long. This CDR3 is CASSQSDLDHEQYF. In DNA, the CDR3 is TGCGCCAGCAGCCAAAGTGACCTCGACCACGAGCAGTACTTC.

This chain connects TRBV7-9 to TRBJ2-5, with 9 nucleotides matching TRBD1. In germline, CDR1 is SEHNR, CDR2 FQNEAQ (reference sequence). V lost 4 bases, J lost 2 bases, and 2 bases stayed unmatched. The length of the CDR3 is 14 residues. Written as DNA, the CDR3 is TGTGCCAGCAGCTGGGACAGGGATCAAGAGACCCAGTACTTC. Protein: CASSWDRDQETQYF.

The chain recombines TRBV30 with TRBJ1-1; D may be TRBD1 (5 bases). The length of the CDR3 is 15 residues. Per the germline V gene, CDR1 is GTSNPN and CDR2 is SVGIG (reference sequence). Trimming removed 2 bases from V and 0 bases from J, with 13 bases in between. Here the CDR3 DNA reads TGTGCCTGGAGTTCCTGGGGGTCCATGAACACTGAAGCTTTCTTT. Amino acid sequence: CAWSSWGSMNTEAFF.

Here the CDR3 DNA reads TGTGCCACCAGCAGAGACAGGACTGCAACTAATGAAAAACTGTTTTTT. It encodes CATSRDRTATNEKLFF. The chain couples TRBV15 to TRBJ1-4, with D unresolved. Between the trimmed V and J ends, which lost 0 bases and 0 bases, there was a span of 8 bases. The CDR3 loop spans 16 amino acids. The germline CDR1 and CDR2 sequences are LNHNV and YYDKDF (reference sequence).

This clone was detected once. The chain carries TRBV11-3 and TRBJ2-1, with TRBD2 matching 13 bases. The CDR3 contains 16 residues. Germline V lookup: CDR1 SGHNT, CDR2 YENEEA. J gave up 8 bases and V 5 bases, and 9 bases lay outside the gene matches. The DNA of the CDR3 is TGTGCCAGCAGCCCCCGGACTAGCGGGAGTTTGGATGAGCAGTTCTTC. This gives the protein CASSPRTSGSLDEQFF.

The chain couples TRBV23-1 to TRBJ2-1; D is unclear. TRBV23-1 is treated as an ORF (open reading frame) with a function not yet certain. This CDR3 has 14 residues. The ends were cut back, 7 bases at V and 9 bases at J, with 19 bases in the middle. The CDR3 bases are TGCGCCAGCATTCCTGGGCCAGTCAGAGGTGAGCAGTTCTTC. It translates to CASIPGPVRGEQFF.

The chain is built from TRBV3-1 (or the pseudogene TRBV3-2) and TRBJ1-6, with 10 bases identical to TRBD1. Germline-derived CDR1 and CDR2 are LGHDT and YNNKEL (reference sequence). This CDR3 region has 16 residues. V gave up 5 bases and J gave up 7 bases; unmatched junction bases: 8. This chain's CDR3 is CASSTGQGIRNSPLHF. The CDR3 DNA follows: TGTGCCAGCAGCACGGGACAGGGGATTAGAAATTCACCCCTCCACTTT.

This clone was seen more than once but under ten times. V gene TRBV27 combines with J gene TRBJ2-1; D may correspond to TRBD1 or TRBD2 (5 bases each). CDR3 length: 17 residues. Germline loops: CDR1 MNHEY, CDR2 SMNVEV (reference sequence). The CDR3 DNA reads TGTGCTACCTCAGCAGTCTACGGGGCTAACATTAAGGCTGAGCAGTTCTTC. Protein product: CATSAVYGANIKAEQFF.

The chain uses TRBV19 and TRBJ2-1; 10 bases fit TRBD1. Germline V gene sequence: CDR1 LNHDA, CDR2 SQIVND (reference sequence). V gave up 4 bases and J gave up 6 bases; unmatched junction bases: 15. The CDR3 is 18 residues long. CDR3 residues: CASSTWVLRDRGFNEQFF. CDR3 nucleotide sequence: TGTGCCAGTAGTACCTGGGTCCTCCGGGACAGGGGATTCAATGAGCAGTTCTTC.

The V call is TRBV30, the J call TRBJ2-7, with 8 bases that match TRBD1. After removal of 3 bases from V and 5 bases from J, the junction contained 9 bases not matched to a gene. Germline V CDR1 and CDR2: GTSNPN, SVGIG (reference sequence). This CDR3 contains 14 residues. The CDR3 nucleotides read TGTGCCTGGAGCTTTACAGGGGGAAAGGACGAGCAGTACTTC. This encodes CAWSFTGGKDEQYF. Combining the CDR3 with reference TRBV30 and TRBJ2-7 gives the whole variable domain SQTIHQWPATLVQPVGSPLSLECTVEGTSNPNLYWYRQAAGRGLQLLFYSVGIGQISSEVPQNLSASRPQDRQFILSSKKLLLSDSGFYLCAWSFTGGKDEQYFGPGTRLTVT.

The chain recombines TRBV5-6 with TRBJ2-3; 9 bases fit TRBD2. The trim removed 2 bases at V and 3 bases at J, leaving 10 bases unmatched. This CDR3 is 17 amino acids long. Germline values: CDR1 SGHDT, CDR2 YYEEEE. The CDR3 sequence: CASSFLGGRERTDTQYF. The DNA for the CDR3 is TGTGCCAGCAGCTTTCTGGGCGGGAGGGAGAGGACAGATACGCAGTATTTT.

The J gene is TRBJ1-2, the V gene TRBV19; D perhaps matches TRBD1 (5 bases). The V end was cut by 5 bases, the J end by 8 bases, with 27 bases between. The germline CDR1 and CDR2 sequences are LNHDA and SQIVND (reference sequence). The CDR3 loop spans 17 amino acids. CDR3 sequence reads: CASSSSTHAGLLRGYTF. CDR3 DNA sequence: TGTGCCAGTAGTTCAAGCACCCACGCAGGGCTCTTGCGGGGCTACACCTTC.

The chain joins TRBV7-2 to TRBJ2-7, with D unclear. The CDR3 runs to 16 residues. V lost 7 bases, J lost 7 bases, and 26 bases lay in between. CDR1 is SGHTA and CDR2 is FQGNSA in the germline V gene. DNA for the CDR3: TGTGCCAGCAACCTCATAACCGGGTCCATCCCTCGGGAGCAGTACTTC. Its protein is CASNLITGSIPREQYF.

Only one count was recorded for this clone. The V call is TRBV12-3 or TRBV12-4, the J call TRBJ2-7, with D unclear. The V and J ends lost 7 bases and 0 bases respectively, with 7 bases between them. CDR3 length equals 12 residues. The CDR3 sequence is CASTLDSYEQYF. CDR3 bases: TGTGCCAGCACCCTGGACTCCTACGAGCAGTACTTC.

The chain employs TRBV7-2 and TRBJ2-6; tentative D call: TRBD1 (6 bases). The CDR3 extends over 15 amino acids. Trimming shortened V by 3 bases and J by 3 bases, and 9 bases separated the two germline ends. CDR1 SGHTA and CDR2 FQGNSA come from the germline V gene. The CDR3: CASSFYRVGANVLTF. CDR3 DNA sequence: TGTGCCAGCAGCTTTTACAGGGTTGGGGCCAACGTCCTGACTTTC.